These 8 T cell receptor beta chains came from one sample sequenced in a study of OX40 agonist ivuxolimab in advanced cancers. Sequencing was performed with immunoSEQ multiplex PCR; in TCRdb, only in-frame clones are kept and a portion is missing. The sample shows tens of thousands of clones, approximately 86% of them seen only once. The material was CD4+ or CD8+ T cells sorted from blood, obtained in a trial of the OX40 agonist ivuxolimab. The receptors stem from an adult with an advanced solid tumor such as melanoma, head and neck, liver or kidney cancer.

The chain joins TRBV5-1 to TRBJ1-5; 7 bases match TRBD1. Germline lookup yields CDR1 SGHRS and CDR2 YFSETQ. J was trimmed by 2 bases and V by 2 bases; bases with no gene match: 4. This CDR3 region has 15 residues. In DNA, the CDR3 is TGCGCCAGCAGCTTACGTACAGGGGGCAATCAGCCCCAGCATTTT. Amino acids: CASSLRTGGNQPQHF.

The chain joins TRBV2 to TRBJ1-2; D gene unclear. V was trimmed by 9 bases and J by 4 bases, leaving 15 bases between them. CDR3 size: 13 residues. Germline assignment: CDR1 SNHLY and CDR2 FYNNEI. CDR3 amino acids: CARTHHPSYGYTF. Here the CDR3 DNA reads TGTGCCAGAACACACCATCCTAGCTATGGCTACACCTTC.

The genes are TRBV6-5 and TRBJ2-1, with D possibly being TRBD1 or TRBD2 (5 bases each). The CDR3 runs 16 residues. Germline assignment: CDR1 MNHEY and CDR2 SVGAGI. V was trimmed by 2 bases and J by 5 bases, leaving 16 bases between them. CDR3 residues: CASSYRDRDGNNEQFF. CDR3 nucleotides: TGTGCCAGCAGTTACCGCGACCGGGACGGAAACAATGAGCAGTTCTTC.

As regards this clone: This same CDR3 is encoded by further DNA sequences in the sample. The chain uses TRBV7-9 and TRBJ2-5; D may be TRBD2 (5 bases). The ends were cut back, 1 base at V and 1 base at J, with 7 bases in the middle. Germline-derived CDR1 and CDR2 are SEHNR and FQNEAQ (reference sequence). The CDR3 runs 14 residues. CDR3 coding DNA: TGTGCCAGCAGCTTAGTCGGAGGCCAAGAGACCCAGTACTTC. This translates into CASSLVGGQETQYF. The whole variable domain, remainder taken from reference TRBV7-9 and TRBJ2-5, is DTGVSQNPRHKITKRGQNVTFRCDPISEHNRLYWYRQTLGQGPEFLTYFQNEAQLEKSRLLSDRFSAERPKGSFSTLEIQRTEQGDSAMYLCASSLVGGQETQYFGPGTRLLVL.

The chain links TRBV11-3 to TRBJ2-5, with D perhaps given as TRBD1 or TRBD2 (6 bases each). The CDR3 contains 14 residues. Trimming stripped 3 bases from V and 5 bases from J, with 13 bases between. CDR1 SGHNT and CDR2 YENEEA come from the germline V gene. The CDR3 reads CASSFTGGGETQYF. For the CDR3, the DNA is TGTGCCAGCAGCTTTACCGGGGGCGGTGAGACCCAGTACTTC.

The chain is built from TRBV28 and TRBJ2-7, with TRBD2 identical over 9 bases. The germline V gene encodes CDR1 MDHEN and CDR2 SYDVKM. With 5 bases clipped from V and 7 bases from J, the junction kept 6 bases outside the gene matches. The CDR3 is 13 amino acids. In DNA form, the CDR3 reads TGTGCCAGCAGTACCGGACTAGCGCGGGAGCAGTACTTC. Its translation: CASSTGLAREQYF.

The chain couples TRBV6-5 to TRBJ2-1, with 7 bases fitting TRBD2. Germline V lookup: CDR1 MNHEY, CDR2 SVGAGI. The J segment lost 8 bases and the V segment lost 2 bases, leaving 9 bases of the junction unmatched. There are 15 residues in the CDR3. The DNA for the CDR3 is TGTGCCAGCAGTTACAGGGCCCGGGGAGGGTATGAGCAGTTCTTC. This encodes CASSYRARGGYEQFF.

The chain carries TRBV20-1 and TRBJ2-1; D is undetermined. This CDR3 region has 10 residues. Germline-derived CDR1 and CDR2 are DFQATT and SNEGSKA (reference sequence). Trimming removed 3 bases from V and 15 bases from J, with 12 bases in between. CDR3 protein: CSARRIGSFF. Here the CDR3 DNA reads TGCAGTGCTAGGAGAATTGGTTCGTTCTTC.